This TCR beta chain was sequenced in a study of control samples from healthy donors and cancer patients. Profiling relied on immunoSEQ multiplex PCR, and the TCRdb table lists in-frame clones only, not all of them. Of 93,000 or so clones listed, around 89% were seen once; the top ten hold approximately 19%. The CDR3 is 15 residues long. V trimming: 6 bases; J trimming: 1 base; junction bases outside the gene matches: 6. Germline-derived CDR1 and CDR2 are MNHEY and SMNVEV (reference sequence). Source material: PBMCs. The J gene is TRBJ1-5, the V gene TRBV27; TRBD1 agrees at 7 bases. This clonotype originated in a man between 60 and 70 years old with lung cancer. The CDR3 protein is CASSKGTESNQPQHF. The CDR3 DNA sequence: TGTGCCAGCAGCAAAGGGACAGAGAGCAATCAGCCCCAGCATTTT.